This T cell receptor (beta chain) was sequenced in a study of shared clonotypes between healthy human individuals (dated by TCRdb to 2018 to 2020). Concerning the study at large: Three men and a couple of women, aged 18 to 49 years, made up the cohort. For each donor, three plates each were used for CD4 naive and CD4 memory, two plates were used for CD8 naive, and one plate was used for CD8 memory. Different laboratories and diverse techniques were used to prepare libraries and sequence TCR repertoires, to increase sequencing depth and limit assay-specific biases. The study deeply sequenced blood TCR repertoires of about five healthy adults to estimate repertoire size and the extent of clonotype sharing between individuals. Each donor's leukapheresis produced roughly between roughly 0.85 and 10 billion PBMCs. What the study reported, not specific to this receptor: Pairwise subsampling indicated that sequencing depth was expected to affect the degree of clonotype sharing among donors. Compared with non-shared clonotypes, clonotypes shared by all four sorted-subset donors had higher generation probabilities. Sharing across a few donors was observed for around 5% of naive CD4, less than 4% of naive CD8, over 2% of memory CD4, and over 0.3% of memory CD8 clonotypes. Incomplete sequencing was indicated by rarefaction of sorted-subset datasets, despite the large sequencing depth. Sampling was restricted to blood, and TCR repertoires in tissue are likely to differ from TCR repertoires in blood. The genetic and exposure-history diversity represented was limited by the small number of donors. Naive subsets generally had larger estimated clonotype richness than memory subsets did.

V loses 1 base at its end and J loses 6 bases; junction bases beyond the gene matches: 5. According to the germline V gene, CDR1 reads SGHDT and CDR2 reads YYEEEE. The CDR3 runs 15 residues from the cysteine to the phenylalanine. The DNA shown is the 45-base CDR3, in frame from base 1. Using the deep immunoSEQ assay, TCR CDR3 regions were amplified from genomic DNA by multiplex PCR. Extracted genomic DNA from each cell subset was spread evenly across all wells of several immunoSEQ 96-well plates, with each plate serving as a replicate. For sorted subsets, approximately 0.2 ug of genomic DNA, equivalent to 25,000 to 30,000 T cell genomes, went into each replicate PCR. Purified libraries were quantified with a Qubit 3.0 fluorometer, sized on a Bioanalyzer 2100, and re-quantified with the KAPA Library Quantification kit. Every immunoSEQ 96-well plate was sequenced on a dedicated single-read 150-cycle Illumina NextSeq 550 flow cell. The authors processed their data as follows. Because the immunoSEQ output included only junctional sequences and no quality scores, the filtering could not be the same as the filtering used for full-length reads. Sequences were annotated with PyIR, a Python wrapper for IgBLAST v1.9, and V/J genes and CDR3 were assigned using IMGT germline references. Any read was removed if the V/J assignment was weak (E-value above 1e-6), the CDR3 was missing, or the read contained stop codons, out-of-frame junctions, or ambiguous translated residues. V3J clonotypes were defined as sequences sharing an identical inferred V gene, J gene, and CDR3 amino acid sequence. Percentage overlap between repertoires was calculated by dividing the number of shared unique clonotypes by the size of the smaller repertoire. Richness of each repertoire was evaluated using RTK rarefaction, the Chao1 estimator, and Recon v2.1 estimates of unobserved clonotypes. Generation probabilities for all TCRbeta clonotypes obtained by the gDNA method from several donors were computed using OLGA. The immuneACCESS repertoire file appears here via TCRdb, limited to in-frame rearrangements. These files lack a portion of the clones; in checked studies, under half of the deficit traces to unresolved V genes, and the cause of the others is not known. V, J and clone size reflect that table, while D and trimming were determined from the DNA. The sample table shows 2 million to 2.5 million clones, and around 93% are seen once. The top ten clones comprise around 0.38% of the sample.

The donors were healthy, HIV-negative adults with no recently reported acute infections or vaccinations. Every donor was a Caucasian adult living in Nashville, Tennessee, USA. CD4+ T cells were enriched through magnetic negative selection, after which naive cells were positively selected on CD45RA and the remaining negative fraction served as the memory subset. After blood collection by leukapheresis, PBMCs were isolated using Ficoll-Histopaque density gradient centrifugation and then cryopreserved in the vapor phase of liquid nitrogen. Purity and quantity of every magnetically sorted T cell population were checked by analytical flow cytometry. Each sorted fraction had its genomic DNA isolated and then quantified by UV absorbance on a Nanodrop 2000c. On this clone itself: Its antigen is still unknown. It has no much larger one-base neighbor in the sample; base qualities were not kept.

The chain uses TRBV5-6 and TRBJ2-3; 10 bases in the junction line up with TRBD2. The sequenced material came from naive CD4+ T cells from PBMCs. What the cell subset or site label conveys for this sample: CD45RA+ positively selected. The origin of this receptor is a man aged 18 to 30 in good health. Some clones in this sample may be carry-over from other donors' samples. The CDR3 protein: CASSLFLAGADTQYF. DNA sequence: TGTGCCAGCAGCTTGTTTCTAGCGGGAGCCGATACGCAGTATTTT.